The clone carrying this T cell receptor beta chain is a singleton in its sample. The authors' processing: Nucleated cell counts were estimated from reference gene primer amplification. Clones were read by immunoSEQ multiplex PCR, and TCRdb kept only the in-frame ones, dropping some. The V and J calls and clone size were taken over from that table, and D and trimming were inferred from the DNA. This sample has about 240,000 clones; more than 75% occur once, and the top ten carry about 3.1%. In germline, CDR1 is SGHNT, CDR2 YYREEE (reference sequence). The CDR3 runs to 18 residues. Between the trimmed V and J ends, which lost 0 bases and 0 bases, there was a span of 18 bases. The data were taken from a study of blood T cell repertoires in COVID-19. Looking at the study overall: The United States, Italy and Spain were the sources of the acute and convalescent COVID-19 samples.

The sequenced material came from peripheral blood. This TCR was recovered from a woman aged 25 to 39 who had recovered from COVID-19. The genes are TRBV5-4 and TRBJ1-1; a possible D gene is TRBD1 (6 bases). The CDR3 reads CASSLGPSGGTLNTEAFF. The DNA of the CDR3 is TGTGCCAGCAGCTTGGGCCCCTCGGGAGGGACATTGAACACTGAAGCTTTCTTT.